The 10 T cell receptor beta chains reported below all come from one sample, sequenced in a study of OX40 agonist ivuxolimab in advanced cancers. Assay used: immunoSEQ multiplex PCR; TCRdb lists only in-frame clones, some missing. The repertoire holds 43,000 or so clones, with 88% as singletons. The input for sequencing was CD4+ or CD8+ T cells sorted from blood, taken in a trial of the OX40 agonist ivuxolimab. These receptors came from an adult with an advanced solid tumor such as melanoma, head and neck, liver or kidney cancer.

The rearrangement joins TRBV7-9 to TRBJ1-2; TRBD1 is a possible D gene (6 bases). This CDR3 has 15 amino acids. The V end was cut by 1 base, the J end by 0 bases, with 9 bases between. The germline V gene has CDR1 SEHNR and CDR2 FQNEAQ (reference sequence). This CDR3 is CASSLVGGANYGYTF. For the CDR3, the DNA is TGTGCCAGCAGCTTAGTAGGGGGAGCTAACTATGGCTACACCTTC.

The V call is TRBV7-9, the J call TRBJ2-7; D might be TRBD1 or TRBD2, each matching 6 bases. The CDR3 extends over 15 amino acids. V lost 5 bases and J lost 2, with 16 bases in between. CDR1 is SEHNR and CDR2 is FQNEAQ in the germline V gene (reference sequence). The CDR3 sequence is CASSAGDGRAYEQYF. CDR3 DNA: TGTGCCAGCAGCGCAGGGGACGGGAGAGCCTACGAGCAGTACTTC. Using reference TRBV7-9 and TRBJ2-7 for the parts outside the CDR3, the full variable domain is DTGVSQNPRHKITKRGQNVTFRCDPISEHNRLYWYRQTLGQGPEFLTYFQNEAQLEKSRLLSDRFSAERPKGSFSTLEIQRTEQGDSAMYLCASSAGDGRAYEQYFGPGTRLTVT.

This clone was observed a few times. V gene TRBV6-5 combines with J gene TRBJ1-5; D is possibly TRBD1 (6 bases). The CDR3 is 15 amino acids. The germline CDR1 and CDR2 sequences are MNHEY and SVGAGI. Trimming shortened V by 5 bases and J by 0 bases, and 11 bases separated the two germline ends. CDR3 protein: CASSPQGTSNQPQHF. CDR3 sequence (DNA): TGTGCCAGCAGTCCTCAGGGGACTAGCAATCAGCCCCAGCATTTT.

The chain carries TRBV6-5 and TRBJ2-7, with TRBD2 identical over 11 bases. This CDR3 spans 15 amino acids. V was clipped by 0 bases and J by 2 bases; unmatched bases: 0. Germline V gene sequence: CDR1 MNHEY, CDR2 SVGAGI. The CDR3 here is CASSYSTSGTYEQYF. In nucleotides, the CDR3 is TGTGCCAGCAGTTACTCGACTAGCGGGACCTACGAGCAGTACTTC.

The count of this clone is one. The V and J genes are TRBV9 and TRBJ2-1, with unresolved D. The V gene's germline CDR1 is SGDLS and CDR2 YYNGEE. Deletions cut 4 bases from V and 0 bases from J, with 17 bases between. The length of the CDR3 is 17 residues. CDR3 sequence: CASSSLVGKSSYNEQFF. The CDR3 DNA reads TGTGCCAGCAGCTCCCTGGTGGGGAAGAGCTCCTACAATGAGCAGTTCTTC.

V usage is TRBV6-1 and J usage is TRBJ2-2; D might be TRBD2 (6 bases). The germline CDR1 and CDR2 sequences are MNHNS and SASEGT. V lost 2 bases to trimming and J lost 1 base, with 8 bases between them. The CDR3 spans 15 residues. CDR3 nucleotide sequence: TGTGCCAGCAGTGAACCGGGAGAGAACACCGGGGAGCTGTTTTTT. Translated, it gives CASSEPGENTGELFF.

This rearrangement joins TRBV7-9 to TRBJ1-5; perhaps TRBD1 as D (5 bases). Trimming left V 2 bases short and J 6 bases short, with 8 bases between. Germline V gene data show CDR1 as SEHNR and CDR2 as FQNEAQ (reference sequence). There are 13 residues in the CDR3. Written as DNA, the CDR3 is TGTGCCAGCAGCTTACTCGGGGGTCAGCCCCAGCATTTT. Residues: CASSLLGGQPQHF.

In this sample, this clone turned up once. This chain links TRBV6-5 with TRBJ2-1; 12 positions match TRBD2. Trimming at V came to 3 bases and at J to 5 bases, leaving 2 bases not matched to a gene. The CDR3 extends over 15 amino acids. CDR1 MNHEY and CDR2 SVGAGI come from the germline V gene. CDR3 coding DNA: TGTGCCAGCAGTTATGGACTAGCGGGGAACAATGAGCAGTTCTTC. Protein: CASSYGLAGNNEQFF.

This sequence joins TRBV27 and TRBJ1-1; no reliable D call. The CDR3 runs 15 residues. Between the trimmed V and J ends, which lost 5 bases and 0 bases, there was a span of 13 bases. Germline-derived CDR1 and CDR2 are MNHEY and SMNVEV (reference sequence). The CDR3 reads CASSRRPQMNTEAFF. CDR3 DNA sequence: TGTGCCAGCAGTCGCCGCCCACAGATGAACACTGAAGCTTTCTTT.

V is TRBV7-2 and J is TRBJ1-4; D is uncertain. The length of the CDR3 is 13 residues. Germline CDR1 and CDR2: SGHTA and FQGNSA. V was shortened by 2 bases and J by 8 bases, with 9 bases between the two germline ends. CDR3 residues: CASSLRAREKLFF. For the CDR3, the DNA is TGTGCCAGCAGCTTACGGGCAAGGGAAAAACTGTTTTTT.